The clone carrying this T cell receptor beta chain was found many times. Its target is not known. This specimen comes from a study of breast tumors, draining lymph nodes, adjacent tissues. The lymph nodes were axillary draining lymph nodes from breast cancer patients. Broader study findings: Luminal-like breast cancer showed significantly greater tumor-nontumor repertoire similarity than basal-like breast cancer did. Data only fit, rather than demonstrated, lymph node origin of most tumor T cells.

In TCRdb, the multiplex PCR reads were re-called with MiXCR into one record per CDR3 protein. Of nearly 200,000 distinct CDR3 sequences in the sample, roughly 31% were seen once. This receptor was obtained from a female donor with breast cancer. Some clones in this sample may be carry-over from other donors' samples. Sequencing was performed on axillary lymph node tissue.

Here the CDR3 reads CASSSLTALGGNTIYF. The CDR3 nucleotides are TGTGCCAGCAGTTCATTGACAGCCTTGGGAGGAAACACCATATATTTT. The J gene is TRBJ1-3, the V gene TRBV12-3 or TRBV12-4; D is possibly TRBD1 (5 bases). The CDR3 runs to 16 residues. V shed 4 bases and J shed 4 bases, with 17 bases lying between them.